This T cell receptor (beta chain) was documented in a study of HIV-infected patients and healthy controls. Germline V CDR1 and CDR2: LNHNV, YYDKDF (reference sequence). V lost 5 bases and J lost 1, with 13 bases in between. There are 15 residues in the CDR3. This clonotype is medium-sized (0.01 to 0.1%) by share. Follow-up blood was drawn about 14 weeks, roughly three months, after antiretroviral therapy began. No cell fractionation was done, so the repertoire covers all unsorted peripheral blood T cells. 500 ng RNA was reverse transcribed with alpha and beta constant-region primers. Using multiplexing indices, alpha and beta chain libraries were generated apart by chain-specific third strand synthesis. Via MiXCR, TCRdb re-called the 5' RACE reads, giving one row per CDR3 protein. The sample lists roughly 4,000 distinct CDR3 sequences, approximately 8% occurring once.

Sequences were derived from blood, sampled during antiretroviral therapy. This chain uses TRBV15 with TRBJ2-3; tentatively, D is TRBD1 (6 bases). The receptor comes from an adult with HIV infection. CDR3 sequence reads: CATSPRGGGTDTQYF. In nucleotides, the CDR3 is TGTGCCACCAGCCCCAGGGGCGGAGGCACAGATACGCAGTATTTT.